This record covers a single TCR beta chain. Sequenced by immunoSEQ multiplex PCR; TCRdb stores in-frame clones only, minus some. The sample includes approximately 150,000 clones, more than 70% seen only once; the top ten take around 1.6%. The data were taken from a study of blood T cell repertoires in COVID-19. Germline CDR1 and CDR2: SGHRS and YFSETQ. The V end lost 1 base, the J end lost 1 base, and 5 bases lay between the germline ends. This CDR3 is 13 amino acids long. This chain uses TRBV5-1 with TRBJ1-1; D ambiguous. The sample consisted of peripheral blood. The source is a human donor in a cohort sampled during active COVID-19. This CDR3 is CASSLSPNTEAFF. CDR3 nucleotide sequence: TGCGCCAGCAGCTTGAGCCCGAACACTGAAGCTTTCTTT.